This T cell receptor beta chain is drawn from a study of shared clonotypes between healthy human individuals. Running of the assay took place at deep level. In the authors' workflow: ImmunoSEQ yielded junction-only sequences lacking quality scores, so filtering differed. Method: immunoSEQ multiplex PCR; TCRdb's copy keeps in-frame clones and lacks some. V, J and clone size are those of that table, while D and trimming were read from the DNA. The repertoire consists of approximately 710,000 clones, with about 90% occurring once and the leading ten covering approximately 35%. CD45RO+ cells and CCR7-negative CD45RA+ TemRA cells were combined as CD8 memory. The study's findings and limits: In contrast to clonotypes shared by all four donors, non-shared clonotypes had lower generation probabilities.

The CDR3 spans 12 residues. Trimming removed 3 bases from V and 6 bases from J; junction bases left unmatched: 2. Germline V gives CDR1 SGHNT, CDR2 YENEEA. This clone was seen once. Antigen specificity is unknown. This receptor was taken from a man between 18 and 35 years old in good health. Some clones in this sample may be carry-over from other donors' samples. Material: memory CD8+ T cells from PBMCs. Subset specified: CD45RO+ cells pooled with CCR7-negative TemRA cells. The chain recombines TRBV11-3 with TRBJ2-7; 7 bases match TRBD1. The CDR3 region is CASSFSGGEQYF. DNA of the CDR3: TGTGCCAGCAGCTTTTCAGGGGGCGAGCAGTACTTC. Using reference TRBV11-3 and TRBJ2-7 for the parts outside the CDR3, the full variable domain is EAGVVQSPRYKIIEKKQPVAFWCNPISGHNTLYWYLQNLGQGPELLIRYENEEAVDDSQLPKDRFSAERLKGVDSTLKIQPAELGDSAVYLCASSFSGGEQYFGPGTRLTVT.